This T cell receptor (beta chain) came from a study of T cells in Graves' hyperthyroidism and ophthalmopathy (dated by TCRdb to between 2017 and 2020). Regarding the research as a whole: TCR V-J signatures able to tell the groups apart were searched for in a discovery cohort of 90 to 100 patients, of whom 40 to 45 had Graves' ophthalmopathy and about 60 had stable Graves' hyperthyroidism. Prospective prediction of ophthalmopathy was tested in an independent validation cohort consisting of 18 hyperthyroidism patients and around 17 patients who later progressed to ophthalmopathy. The study also compared thyroid tissue and blood T-cell repertoires from more than five Graves' hyperthyroidism patients. After blood sampling, hyperthyroidism patients were treated with methimazole at a starting dose of 30 mg daily, and ophthalmopathy patients were treated with high-dose intravenous methylprednisolone. For training and testing, the 100 or so patients in the discovery cohort were randomly divided in a 7:3 ratio. TCR Vbeta CDR3 sequencing of roughly 140 peripheral blood samples (fewer than 45 ophthalmopathy, 75 to 80 hyperthyroidism and roughly 17 progressor patients) is reported in the paper. Overall study results and their limits: No statistical method was used to set the sample size in advance, and investigators knew the group allocation. In cross-validation, a model built on a 13 V-J signature told ophthalmopathy apart from stable hyperthyroidism with approximately 90% sensitivity and roughly 83% specificity, and in testing the same model reached 80%/75%. In validation, progression to ophthalmopathy was predicted by the model with nearly 71% sensitivity and about 72% specificity, a median of about 6.8 months before onset. Most expanded thyroid clonotypes (frequency above 0.001) were also detected in blood, suggesting blood repertoires may reflect thyroid immune responses.

The germline V gene yields SGHDT for CDR1 and YYEEEE for CDR2. There are 14 amino acids in the CDR3, from cysteine to phenylalanine inclusive. Only CDR3 DNA remains: 42 bases, in frame from the first base. V loses 4 bases of germline sequence and J loses 1 base, and the interval between the two ends is 11 bases. This clonotype was seen at least ten times. Its antigen is currently not known. No much larger clone is present one base from it, and per-base qualities are unavailable. Patients with uncontrolled infections, other autoimmune diseases, pregnancy or lactation were excluded. Diagnoses were based on clinical symptoms, serum thyroxine and TRAb, thyroid ultrasound and orbital computed tomography. Trizol reagent was used to extract total RNA, and RNA quality was then checked on an Agilent 2100 Bioanalyzer. The TCR beta CDR3 regions were amplified from the RNA transcripts. The TCR CDR3 was subjected to a first round of RT-PCR using the HTBI primer set and the Qiagen OneStep RT-PCR kit. Libraries were constructed in a second round of multiplex PCR, after which size selection and purification were carried out. The libraries were sequenced on an Illumina HiSeq2000 using paired-end 100 bp reads. The published analysis was carried out like this. SOAPnuke was used to process the raw data, removing reads that contained adapters or uncalled bases, had a mean Phred below 15, or lacked an exact match to the constant primer or identifier. COPE v1.2.5 was used to merge the high-quality paired reads, and each unique nucleotide sequence was defined as a clonotype. MiTCR v1.1 was used to align the clonotypes against IMGT TRBV, TRBD and TRBJ reference segments. Only V-J combinations with frequency above 0.0001, covering about 99% of repertoires, were analysed. The TCS score was defined as the ratio of F50 (clonal expansion) to E x V (chaos), calculated using BLOSUM62-based TCRdist between CDR3 peptides within each V-J. Welch's t-statistics and random forest reduced just over 500 V-J features to roughly 13, which were used in a naive Bayes classifier (R e1071). The similarity between thyroid and blood repertoires was quantified using the Morisita-Horn index. In TCRdb, the public reads were trimmed at Q25 with fastp and aligned with MiXCR, with productive beta chains retained. Rows are unified per CDR3 protein, each entry keeping the most common DNA and genes. The V and J calls here are based on TCRdb, not the publication. The sample data list 500,000 to 800,000 distinct CDR3 sequences, and nearly 45% of these were observed just once. Less than 8.5% of the sample is in the top ten clones.

Sequenced input: peripheral blood or thyroid tissue (not recorded which). This receptor was obtained from an adult man with Graves' disease, either hyperthyroidism or ophthalmopathy (not recorded which). The chain is assembled from TRBV5-6 and TRBJ2-5, with a weak D call of TRBD2 (6 bases match). The CDR3: CASSLLGGQETQYF. The sequenced DNA: TGTGCCAGCAGCCTACTGGGGGGCCAAGAGACCCAGTACTTC.